The clone carrying this TCR beta chain showed up just a few times. This record comes from a study of blood T cell repertoires in COVID-19. Clones were sequenced by immunoSEQ multiplex PCR, and TCRdb holds only the in-frame ones, with some missing. This sample yields 110,000 to 150,000 clones, of which around 88% are seen a single time; over 2.5% belongs to the top ten. The V gene lost 6 bases and the J gene lost 0 bases, with 15 bases spanning the gap. From germline, CDR1 is SGHTA and CDR2 FQGTGA. CDR3 length: 16 amino acids. This TCR was sampled from a man aged 55 to 70 with active or convalescent COVID-19. The chain combines TRBV7-3 with TRBJ2-1; D may be TRBD2 (6 bases). The sequencing sample was made of peripheral blood. The DNA of the CDR3 is TGTGCCAGCAGGCGGGACCGGGGAGGCTCCTACAATGAGCAGTTCTTC. The encoded protein is CASRRDRGGSYNEQFF.